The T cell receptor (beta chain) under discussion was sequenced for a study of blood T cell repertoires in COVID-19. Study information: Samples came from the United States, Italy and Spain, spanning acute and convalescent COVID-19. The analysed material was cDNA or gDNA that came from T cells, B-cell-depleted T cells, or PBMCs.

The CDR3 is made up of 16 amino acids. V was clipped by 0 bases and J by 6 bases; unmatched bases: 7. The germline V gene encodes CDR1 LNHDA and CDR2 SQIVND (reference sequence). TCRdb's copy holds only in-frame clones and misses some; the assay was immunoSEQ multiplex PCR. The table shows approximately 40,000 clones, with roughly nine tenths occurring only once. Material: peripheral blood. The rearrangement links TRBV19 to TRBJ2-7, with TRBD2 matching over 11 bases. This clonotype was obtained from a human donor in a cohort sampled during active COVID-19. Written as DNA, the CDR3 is TGTGCCAGTAGTATAGATGCTAGCGGGAGGCCAACCGAGCAGTACTTC. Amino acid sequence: CASSIDASGRPTEQYF.